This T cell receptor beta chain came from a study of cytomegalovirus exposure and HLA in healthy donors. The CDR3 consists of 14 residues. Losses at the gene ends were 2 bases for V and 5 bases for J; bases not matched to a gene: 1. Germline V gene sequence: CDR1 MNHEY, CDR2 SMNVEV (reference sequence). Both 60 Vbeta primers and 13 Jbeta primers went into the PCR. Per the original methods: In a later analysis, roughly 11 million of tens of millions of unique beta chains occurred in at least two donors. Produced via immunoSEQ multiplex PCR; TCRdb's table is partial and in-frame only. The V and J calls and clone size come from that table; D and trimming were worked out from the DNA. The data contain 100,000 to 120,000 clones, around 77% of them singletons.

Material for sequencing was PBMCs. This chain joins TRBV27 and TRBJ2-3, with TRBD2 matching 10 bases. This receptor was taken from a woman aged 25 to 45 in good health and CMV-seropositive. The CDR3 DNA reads TGTGCCAGCAGTTTAAGGACTAGCGGAGATACGCAGTATTTT. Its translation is CASSLRTSGDTQYF.